These 28 T cell receptor beta chains were all obtained from the same sample, sequenced in a study of blood T cell repertoires in COVID-19 (dated by TCRdb to the early 2020s). The method was the immunoSEQ multiplex PCR assay. Entries here come from immuneACCESS through TCRdb and include only in-frame sequences with V and J called. Some clones fail to appear in such tables; in the studies checked, an unresolved V gene covers under half of the shortfall, and the cause of the remainder is unknown. Recorded for this sample are 150,000 to 200,000 clones; roughly four fifths of them occurred a single time. About 7.1% of the sample lies in the top ten. The sample comprised peripheral blood. These receptors were collected from a woman in her 70s with COVID-19, enrolled during active disease.

The rearrangement links TRBV2 to TRBJ2-1, with 13 bases lining up with TRBD2. The CDR3 is 19 amino acids. The germline V gene has CDR1 SNHLY and CDR2 FYNNEI. The junction had 21 bases not matched to a gene; V was cut back by 8 bases and J by 8 bases. CDR3 protein: CASLAPTGLAGESGDEQFF. The DNA of the CDR3 is TGTGCCAGCCTAGCTCCCACCGGACTAGCGGGAGAAAGCGGGGATGAGCAGTTCTTC.

The chain links TRBV25-1 to TRBJ2-1; the D gene is possibly TRBD2 (6 bases). Trimming pared 0 bases from V and 3 bases from J, leaving 12 bases between. Per the germline V gene, CDR1 is MGHDK and CDR2 is SYGVNS. The CDR3 runs to 16 residues. The CDR3 protein is CASSEYYGSIYNEQFF. The CDR3 DNA is TGTGCCAGCAGTGAATATTACGGGAGCATCTACAATGAGCAGTTCTTC.

V gene TRBV6-6 combines with J gene TRBJ1-2; no definite D call. The germline gives CDR1 MNHNY, CDR2 SVGAGI (reference sequence). The germline V and J ends were trimmed by 4 bases and 8 bases, with 23 bases remaining between them. The length of the CDR3 is 16 residues. The CDR3 nucleotides are TGTGCCAGCAGTTCGATTGAGGCAGCGCGACGGGAAGGCTACACCTTC. Its translation is CASSSIEAARREGYTF.

The rearrangement joins TRBV6-2 or TRBV6-3 to TRBJ2-7; no clear D. This CDR3 has 13 residues. The V end was cut by 0 bases, the J end by 4 bases, with 7 bases between. The germline gives CDR1 MNHEY, CDR2 SVGEGT. The CDR3 coding sequence is TGTGCCAGCAGTTACTCGTTAGAGTACGAGCAGTACTTC. It is translated as CASSYSLEYEQYF.

The chain has TRBV9 and TRBJ2-3; 8 bases are shared with TRBD1. This CDR3 is 18 amino acids long. V gave up 4 bases and J gave up 0 bases; unmatched junction bases: 13. Per germline, CDR1 SGDLS and CDR2 YYNGEE. CDR3 protein: CASSTGTGRITSTDTQYF. The CDR3 DNA reads as TGTGCCAGCAGCACCGGGACAGGACGTATTACTAGCACAGATACGCAGTATTTT. Looking up the rest from reference TRBV9 and TRBJ2-3 gives the full variable domain: DSGVTQTPKHLITATGQRVTLRCSPRSGDLSVYWYQQSLDQGLQFLIQYYNGEERAKGNILERFSAQQFPDLHSELNLSSLELGDSALYFCASSTGTGRITSTDTQYFGPGTRLTVL.

The CDR3 loop reads CTSSQWMENEQYF. The CDR3 region has the DNA TGCACCAGCAGCCAATGGATGGAGAACGAGCAGTACTTC. V is TRBV1 and J is TRBJ2-7; TRBD2, the table's D call, lacks a check against the DNA. TRBV1 is recorded as a pseudogene. The CDR3 has 13 residues.

The CDR3 sequence: CASSLFGGADYGYTF. As DNA, the CDR3 is TGTGCCAGCAGCTTATTCGGCGGGGCCGACTATGGCTACACCTTC. This rearrangement joins TRBV11-3 to TRBJ1-2, with a possible D match to TRBD1 (5 bases). V was trimmed by 2 bases and J by 3 bases, leaving 13 bases between them. Germline-derived CDR1 and CDR2 are SGHNT and YENEEA. The CDR3 runs to 15 residues.

The V and J genes are TRBV4-1 and TRBJ2-5, with TRBD2 matching over 14 bases. CDR3 length: 16 residues. Trimming removed 4 bases from V and 3 bases from J; junction bases left unmatched: 4. CDR1 MGHRA and CDR2 YSYEKL come from the germline V gene. The CDR3 sequence is CASSPPGLAGEETQYF. CDR3 bases: TGCGCCAGCAGCCCGCCGGGACTAGCGGGAGAAGAGACCCAGTACTTC.

The J gene is TRBJ1-4, the V gene TRBV5-1; no clear D. The CDR3 has 15 residues. Per the germline V gene, CDR1 is SGHRS and CDR2 is YFSETQ. The V and J ends lost 4 bases and 5 bases respectively, with 15 bases between them. CDR3 sequence reads: CASSVRPGFNEKLFF. The CDR3 DNA is TGCGCCAGCAGCGTCAGACCAGGTTTCAATGAAAAACTGTTTTTT.

V and J are TRBV2 and TRBJ2-7; D is unclear. The CDR3 extends over 12 amino acids. V lost 6 bases and J lost 3, with 9 bases in between. Germline V gene sequence: CDR1 SNHLY, CDR2 FYNNEI. The CDR3 loop reads CASSPGHYEQYF. CDR3 nucleotides: TGTGCCAGCAGCCCTGGCCACTACGAGCAGTACTTC.

In this sample, this clone turned up once. The gene calls are TRBV18 and TRBJ2-7; 7 nucleotides line up with TRBD1. CDR3 size: 16 residues. Germline lookup yields CDR1 KGHSH and CDR2 LQKENI. V was clipped by 2 bases and J by 0 bases; unmatched bases: 7. CDR3 sequence: CASSPVLGQNSYEQYF. In nucleotides, the CDR3 is TGTGCCAGCTCACCAGTTCTGGGACAGAACTCCTACGAGCAGTACTTC.

The chain couples TRBV19 to TRBJ1-5; 8 bases fit TRBD1. Germline CDR1 reads LNHDA; CDR2 reads SQIVND (reference sequence). Unmatched junction bases numbered 5, after V lost 8 bases and J lost 5 bases. This CDR3 contains 13 residues. The CDR3 DNA reads TGTGCCAGTGGATCACAGGGGGATCAGCCCCAGCATTTT. Its protein is CASGSQGDQPQHF.

V gene TRBV7-3 combines with J gene TRBJ1-1, with TRBD1 matching over 9 bases. The CDR3 is made up of 14 amino acids. The ends lost 3 bases at V and 5 bases at J; junction bases unmatched: 4. CDR1 is SGHTA, CDR2 FQGTGA, per germline. The CDR3 nucleotides are TGTGCCAGCAGCTTGGGACAGGGTACTACTGAAGCTTTCTTT. Its translation is CASSLGQGTTEAFF.

The chain recombines TRBV2 with TRBJ2-1; TRBD1 matches 7 bases. With 4 bases clipped from V and 4 bases from J, the junction kept 7 bases outside the gene matches. The CDR3 is 15 residues long. Germline V gene lookup returns CDR1 SNHLY and CDR2 FYNNEI. CDR3 sequence reads: CASSGGRGSYNEQFF. CDR3 nucleotides: TGTGCCAGCAGTGGGGGCAGGGGGTCTTACAATGAGCAGTTCTTC. Supplemented by reference TRBV2 and TRBJ2-1, the full variable domain reads EPEVTQTPSHQVTQMGQEVILRCVPISNHLYFYWYRQILGQKVEFLVSFYNNEISEKSEIFDDQFSVERPDGSNFTLKIRSTKLEDSAMYFCASSGGRGSYNEQFFGPGTRLTVL.

The chain is built from TRBV28 and TRBJ1-5, with 9 bases aligning to TRBD1. Germline V gene data show CDR1 as MDHEN and CDR2 as SYDVKM. The J segment lost 9 bases and the V segment lost 2 bases, leaving 11 bases of the junction unmatched. CDR3 length equals 16 residues. In nucleotides, the CDR3 is TGTGCCAGCAGTTTAAGGCGCGGAACAGGGGGCTCGCCCCAGCATTTT. It yields the protein CASSLRRGTGGSPQHF.

V usage is TRBV19 and J usage is TRBJ1-1, with 7 positions matching TRBD1. With 7 bases clipped from V and 2 bases from J, the junction kept 10 bases outside the gene matches. Germline assignment: CDR1 LNHDA and CDR2 SQIVND (reference sequence). The CDR3 extends over 15 amino acids. CDR3 coding DNA: TGTGCCAGTACCCCCCTCGGGACAGCAAACACTGAAGCTTTCTTT. It is translated as CASTPLGTANTEAFF.

The rearrangement joins TRBV7-8 to TRBJ1-2; 7 bases are shared with TRBD1. From germline, CDR1 is SGHVS and CDR2 FQNEAQ. With 0 bases clipped from V and 2 bases from J, the junction kept 3 bases outside the gene matches. CDR3 size: 15 residues. CDR3 sequence: CASSLAQGGNYGYTF. CDR3 in DNA: TGTGCCAGCAGCTTAGCTCAGGGGGGAAACTATGGCTACACCTTC.

This sequence joins TRBV30 and TRBJ2-7; D possibly uses TRBD1 or TRBD2 (5 bases each). This CDR3 spans 16 amino acids. The V end was cut by 8 bases, the J end by 6 bases, with 29 bases between. Germline V gives CDR1 GTSNPN, CDR2 SVGIG (reference sequence). Here the CDR3 DNA reads TGTGCCGGTGGAGGCACGGACATGAACCCCTATCGCGAGCAGTACTTC. It is translated as CAGGGTDMNPYREQYF.

This clone was seen more than once but under ten times. The rearrangement joins TRBV4-3 to TRBJ2-7, with D possibly TRBD2 on 6 matching bases. Trimming took 2 bases from V and 2 from J, leaving 13 bases between them. This CDR3 has 15 amino acids. Germline values: CDR1 LGHNA, CDR2 YSLEER. CDR3 DNA sequence: TGCGCCAGCAGCCAAACCGGGACTGGGGCCTACGAGCAGTACTTC. Amino acids: CASSQTGTGAYEQYF.

V is TRBV28 and J is TRBJ2-2; D might be TRBD2 (6 bases). CDR1 is MDHEN, CDR2 SYDVKM, per germline. Trimming removed 10 bases at V and 2 bases at J, with 17 bases between. The CDR3 length is 15 residues. The DNA for the CDR3 is TGTGCCACTATCCGCCCGGGGGTCAACACCGGGGAGCTGTTTTTT. Translated, it gives CATIRPGVNTGELFF. Looking up the rest from reference TRBV28 and TRBJ2-2 gives the full variable domain: DVKVTQSSRYLVKRTGEKVFLECVQDMDHENMFWYRQDPGLGLRLIYFSYDVKMKEKGDIPEGYSVSREKKERFSLILESASTNQTSMYLCATIRPGVNTGELFFGEGSRLTVL.

The chain links TRBV7-2 to TRBJ2-2; 11 bases fit TRBD2. The CDR3 spans 17 residues. V lost 5 bases to trimming and J lost 4 bases; unmatched junction nucleotides: 9. Germline-derived CDR1 and CDR2 are SGHTA and FQGNSA. The CDR3 DNA reads as TGTGCCAGCAGCGCCCCCTTAGCGGGAGGGGGCACCGGGGAGCTGTTTTTT. As protein: CASSAPLAGGGTGELFF.

Note on this clone: In the same sample, other DNA sequences code for this CDR3. V and J are TRBV29-1 and TRBJ1-1; TRBD1 matches 8 bases. Germline V CDR1 and CDR2: SQVTM, ANQGSEA. V lost 6 bases and J lost 1; bases outside the gene matches: 4. The length of the CDR3 is 13 residues. CDR3 residues: CSVGTGRNTEAFF. CDR3 nucleotide sequence: TGCAGCGTCGGGACAGGACGGAACACTGAAGCTTTCTTT.

This chain uses TRBV19 with TRBJ2-5; 7 bases are shared with TRBD2. The CDR3 contains 17 residues. Germline-derived CDR1 and CDR2 are LNHDA and SQIVND (reference sequence). V trimming: 2 bases; J trimming: 0 bases; junction bases outside the gene matches: 9. This CDR3 is CASSISSGGSHQETQYF. CDR3 coding DNA: TGTGCCAGTAGTATATCCTCCGGCGGGAGTCACCAAGAGACCCAGTACTTC. The variable domain in full, with the rest retrieved from reference TRBV19 and TRBJ2-5, is DGGITQSPKYLFRKEGQNVTLSCEQNLNHDAMYWYRQDPGQGLRLIYYSQIVNDFQKGDIAEGYSVSREKKESFPLTVTSAQKNPTAFYLCASSISSGGSHQETQYFGPGTRLLVL.

Turning to this clone: The junction shows a germline mismatch at one end, possibly a read error. The chain recombines TRBV11-2 with TRBJ2-7; TRBD1 matches 8 bases. This CDR3 is 13 amino acids long. Germline V CDR1 and CDR2: SGHAT, FQNNGV. The CDR3 DNA is TGTGCCAGCAGCTTAGGGGGAGTGGGACAGGCCCCTTTC. Translated, it gives CASSLGGVGQAPF. The complete variable domain, with remaining parts taken from reference TRBV11-2 and TRBJ2-7, reads EAGVAQSPRYKIIEKRQSVAFWCNPISGHATLYWYQQILGQGPKLLIQFQNNGVVDDSQLPKDRFSAERLKGVDSTLKIQPAKLEDSAVYLCASSLGGVGQAPFGPGTRLTVT.

The rearrangement links TRBV9 to TRBJ2-3; 9 positions match TRBD2. This CDR3 is 16 amino acids long. Germline assignment: CDR1 SGDLS and CDR2 YYNGEE. V gave up 5 bases and J gave up 4 bases; unmatched junction bases: 11. The CDR3 loop reads CASRLSREGGADTQYF. CDR3 nucleotide sequence: TGTGCCAGCAGATTATCGCGGGAGGGGGGAGCAGATACGCAGTATTTT.

This chain joins TRBV30 and TRBJ2-3, with 7 nucleotides matching TRBD2. The germline gives CDR1 GTSNPN, CDR2 SVGIG (reference sequence). The CDR3 length is 14 residues. V lost 2 bases to trimming and J lost 1 base; unmatched junction nucleotides: 3. The CDR3: CAWSRTSGTDTQYF. The CDR3 nucleotides read TGTGCCTGGAGTAGAACTAGCGGCACAGATACGCAGTATTTT.

The chain employs TRBV28 and TRBJ1-2, with TRBD1 matching 10 bases. In germline, CDR1 is MDHEN, CDR2 SYDVKM. This CDR3 region has 14 residues. The V gene end was trimmed by 7 bases and the J gene end by 6 bases; junction bases not matched to a gene: 8. The CDR3 region is CASTSGGQGNGYTF. The CDR3 DNA reads TGTGCCAGCACCAGTGGGGGACAGGGGAATGGCTACACCTTC.

The sample holds a few counts of this clone. V and J are TRBV19 and TRBJ2-1; 8 bases align to TRBD2. Germline assignment: CDR1 LNHDA and CDR2 SQIVND (reference sequence). Losses at the gene ends were 5 bases for V and 4 bases for J; bases not matched to a gene: 7. This CDR3 contains 15 residues. CDR3 coding DNA: TGTGCCAGTAGTCCCGGGACTAGGGAGTACAATGAGCAGTTCTTC. This encodes CASSPGTREYNEQFF.